The next 15 T cell receptor beta chains were all read from a single sample in a study of CXCR3-negative and CXCR3-positive naive CD8 T cells. For these receptors, no antigen is known. Overall study findings and caveats: In CXCR3-positive naive cells, the TRB CDR3s were more hydrophobic than in CXCR3-negative naive cells.

Each TRB cDNA library was prepared by 5' RACE (with UMI labels). Using the 5' RACE reads, TCRdb records one entry per CDR3 protein without DNA. The repertoire shows 50,000 to 70,000 distinct CDR3 sequences; the top ten hold 0.53%. The sample was naive CXCR3+ CD8+ T cells from blood. Subset described: CD45RO-CCR7+CD27+CD95- naive CD8+ T cells expressing CXCR3 (TNR3+). These receptors were obtained from a human donor in good health. Some clones in this sample may be carry-over from other donors' samples.

The rearrangement uses TRBV25-1 and TRBJ1-3. The length of the CDR3 is 14 residues. The germline V gene has CDR1 MGHDK and CDR2 SYGVNS. The CDR3 loop reads CASSEGNLGDTIYF.

The V gene is TRBV5-1, the J gene TRBJ2-7; TCRdb picks TRBD2, but there is no DNA to check that call. The germline CDR1 and CDR2 sequences are SGHRS and YFSETQ. The CDR3 spans 16 residues. The CDR3 loop reads CASSSYGGQASYEQYF.

The rearrangement uses TRBV4-1 and TRBJ2-3; TCRdb outputs TRBD2, but without DNA this stays unchecked. This CDR3 is built from 16 residues. Germline CDR1 is MGHRA and CDR2 is YSYEKL. This CDR3 is CASSQVDVAVTDTQYF.

This rearrangement joins TRBV19 to TRBJ1-5. Germline V gives CDR1 LNHDA, CDR2 SQIVND (reference sequence). The CDR3 loop spans 12 amino acids. CDR3: CASTTGNQPQHF.

CDR3 sequence reads: CSARDHLNTEAFF. The rearrangement joins TRBV20-1 to TRBJ1-1. CDR1 DFQATT and CDR2 SNEGSKA come from the germline V gene (reference sequence). The length of the CDR3 is 13 residues.

The chain couples TRBV29-1 to TRBJ1-5; the TRBD1 assignment by TCRdb is unverifiable without DNA. Germline V lookup: CDR1 SQVTM, CDR2 ANQGSEA. CDR3 size: 14 residues. CDR3 sequence reads: CSAVPAGYNQPQHF.

The chain joins TRBV5-1 to TRBJ2-3; the D call from TCRdb, TRBD1, cannot be confirmed without DNA. CDR3 length: 15 residues. Germline V gene data show CDR1 as SGHRS and CDR2 as YFSETQ. This CDR3 is CASSWGQGEGDTQYF.

The chain employs TRBV14 and TRBJ2-7. Germline V CDR1 and CDR2: SGHDN, FVKESK. The CDR3 has 13 residues. The CDR3 sequence is CASSQGSSYEQYF.

This CDR3 reads CASSYLGQTENSPLHF. The chain joins TRBV6-5 to TRBJ1-6; TCRdb outputs TRBD1, but without DNA this stays unchecked. Germline V gene data show CDR1 as MNHEY and CDR2 as SVGAGI. There are 16 residues in the CDR3.

The chain carries TRBV7-6 and TRBJ2-2. The CDR3 is made up of 13 amino acids. Germline V gene data show CDR1 as SGHVS and CDR2 as FNYEAQ. The CDR3 here is CASSPLSSGELFF.

This chain connects TRBV7-9 to TRBJ2-1. The V gene's germline CDR1 is SEHNR and CDR2 FQNEAQ (reference sequence). The CDR3 contains 11 residues. The CDR3 sequence: CASTLYNEQFF.

The chain is built from TRBV27 and TRBJ2-1; lacking DNA, the TRBD2 call made by TCRdb goes unchecked. Germline CDR1 reads MNHEY; CDR2 reads SMNVEV (reference sequence). The CDR3 covers 16 residues. CDR3 loop: CASRFQPTVEGPVEFF.

The chain couples TRBV28 to TRBJ1-2; TCRdb indicates TRBD1, and absent DNA this call remains unverified. The CDR3 loop spans 14 amino acids. CDR1 and CDR2 from the germline V gene are MDHEN and SYDVKM. CDR3 amino acids: CASSPGQGAYGYTF.

The chain has TRBV11-2 and TRBJ2-5. The CDR3 contains 14 residues. CDR1 SGHAT and CDR2 FQNNGV come from the germline V gene. CDR3 sequence reads: CASRDAGDQETQYF.

The gene calls are TRBV12-3 or TRBV12-4 and TRBJ2-1. The CDR3 consists of 14 residues. This chain's CDR3 is CASSFYVAANEQFF.